This TCR beta chain comes out of a study of cytomegalovirus exposure and HLA in healthy donors. Notes on the study in general: Sequencing likely produced, as an artifact, a cluster of highly shared sequence variants.

Worth noting for this clone: Antigen specificity is unknown.

PCR was performed using 60 Vbeta and 13 Jbeta primers. Method: immunoSEQ multiplex PCR; TCRdb's copy keeps in-frame clones and lacks some. This sample lists tens of thousands of clones; its ten largest clones have 6.5% to 8%. Looked up from germline, CDR1 is SGHTA and CDR2 is FQGNSA. V was shortened by 6 bases and J by 9 bases, with 17 bases between the two germline ends. CDR3 length: 13 residues. This rearrangement joins TRBV7-2 to TRBJ1-2, with D possibly matching TRBD1 (6 bases). This TCR came from a woman aged 40 to 49 in good health and CMV-seronegative. Sequenced input: PBMCs. The CDR3 reads CASRTGSSWSYTF. The CDR3 region has the DNA TGTGCCAGCAGGACAGGCTCCTCATGGAGCTACACCTTC.